Following are 2 T cell receptor beta chains from one sample sequenced in a study of shared clonotypes between healthy human individuals. Only in-frame clones appear in the TCRdb table, and some are missing; sequencing was by immunoSEQ multiplex PCR. The sample includes 150,000 to 200,000 clones, approximately 70% of them seen just once. Sequences were obtained from memory CD4+ T cells sorted from blood. As to subset: CD45RA-negative fraction. These receptor sequences come from a man aged 25-40 years in good health.

The gene calls are TRBV11-3 and TRBJ1-5; D remains unclear. Looked up from germline, CDR1 is SGHNT and CDR2 is YENEEA. The length of the CDR3 is 13 residues. Between the trimmed V and J ends, which lost 5 bases and 2 bases, there was a span of 7 bases. CDR3 loop: CASSRERNQPQHF. DNA for the CDR3: TGTGCCAGCAGCAGGGAACGCAATCAGCCCCAGCATTTT.

CDR3 sequence: CASSLLGTNTEAFF. CDR3 sequence (DNA): TGTGCCAGCAGCTTATTGGGGACGAACACTGAAGCTTTCTTT. The chain recombines TRBV7-6 with TRBJ1-1, with D perhaps matching TRBD1 (5 bases). Trimming pared 2 bases from V and 1 base from J, leaving 8 bases between. Germline V gene data show CDR1 as SGHVS and CDR2 as FNYEAQ. CDR3 length: 14 amino acids.